This TCR beta chain was recorded in a study of CD8 T cells in Susac syndrome. Reverse transcription of roughly 0.45 to 1 ug RNA used random hexamers. MiXCR was run by TCRdb on the immunoSEQ multiplex PCR reads, yielding one entry per CDR3 protein. The sample carries about 150,000 distinct CDR3 sequences, roughly 94% recorded once. CDR3 length equals 15 residues. V dropped 3 bases and J dropped 7 bases, with 19 bases sitting between them. Germline V CDR1 and CDR2: SQVTM, ANQGSEA. The T cells that were sequenced for TCR beta were CD8+ and CD4+ cells from blood. The authors negatively isolated CD8+ and CD4+ T cells and FACS-enriched TEMRA cells. This clonotype was seen once.

This clonotype was obtained from a human donor with multiple sclerosis. Input material: CD8+ T cells from PBMCs. The rearrangement joins TRBV29-1 to TRBJ1-5; possibly TRBD1 for D (6 bases). CDR3 protein: CSVELEQGGSQPQHF. The DNA of the CDR3 is TGCAGCGTTGAGCTCGAACAGGGAGGTTCGCAGCCCCAGCATTTT. Looking up the rest from reference TRBV29-1 and TRBJ1-5 gives the full variable domain: SAVISQKPSRDICQRGTSLTIQCQVDSQVTMMFWYRQQPGQSLTLIATANQGSEATYESGFVIDKFPISRPNLTFSTLTVSNMSPEDSSIYLCSVELEQGGSQPQHFGDGTRLSIL.